The clone carrying this T cell receptor beta chain was detected ten times or more. The antigen is not known. This sample was included in a study of T cell repertoires in cytomegalovirus infection. About the study: Carrying CMV and the relevant HLA type showed in public TCR beta signatures.

Findings of the study overall: Dominant in the ex vivo response were TCR beta clonotypes restricted by HLA-C and specific for CMV. CMV carriers with the relevant HLA were identified by cumulative public TCR beta family frequency.

TCRdb re-called the reads through MiXCR, storing one row per CDR3 protein. In the table there are about 190,000 distinct CDR3 sequences, roughly 27% of which are singletons. The sequencing sample was made of PBMCs. The TCR originated in a human donor in good health (CMV status not recorded). Some clones in this sample may be carry-over from other donors' samples.

CDR3 sequence reads: CASSLVGRASGNTIYF. CDR3 sequence (DNA): TGTGCCAGCAGTTTAGTGGGCAGGGCCTCTGGAAACACCATATATTTT. The chain joins TRBV12-3 or TRBV12-4 to TRBJ1-3, with D possibly matching TRBD1 (5 bases). This CDR3 is built from 16 residues. With 1 base removed from V and 0 bases from J, the gap between germline ends came to 10 bases.